The 32 T cell receptor beta chains below come from one sample, sequenced in a study of regulatory T cells in long-lasting Graves disease. This sample's time point: persistent/refractory GD, antithyroid drugs over 5 years with positive TRAb. The TCR library was made from RNA extracted from PBMCs. Both iRepertoire HTBI primers and Arm-PCR of CDR3 regions were used to build the TCR beta libraries. One entry per CDR3 protein, called by TCRdb with MiXCR from the multiplex PCR reads. Among approximately 400,000 distinct CDR3 sequences listed, roughly 20% were seen once. Specimen: peripheral blood mononuclear cells (PBMCs), collected when the disease was refractory, from a patient treated with antithyroid drugs. The source is a female donor with Graves disease.

This clonotype showed up just a few times. J is TRBJ2-3 and V is TRBV2; either TRBD1 or TRBD2 may fit D (5 bases each). There are 15 residues in the CDR3. The germline V gene encodes CDR1 SNHLY and CDR2 FYNNEI. Trimming took 3 bases from V and 2 from J, leaving 12 bases between them. The CDR3 coding sequence is TGTGCCAGCAGTGATCGGGGCAGAAACACAGATACGCAGTATTTT. As protein: CASSDRGRNTDTQYF. Variable domain in full (rest from reference TRBV2 and TRBJ2-3): EPEVTQTPSHQVTQMGQEVILRCVPISNHLYFYWYRQILGQKVEFLVSFYNNEISEKSEIFDDQFSVERPDGSNFTLKIRSTKLEDSAMYFCASSDRGRNTDTQYFGPGTRLTVL.

The chain joins TRBV5-4 to TRBJ1-2, with a weak D call TRBD1 (5 bases). V lost 2 bases and J lost 3, with 23 bases in between. Germline-derived CDR1 and CDR2 are SGHNT and YYREEE (reference sequence). The CDR3 covers 18 residues. The CDR3 nucleotides are TGTGCCAGCAGCTTCGTTGGGGCAGAGGATGAAGGCGACTATGGCTACACCTTC. It codes for CASSFVGAEDEGDYGYTF.

This chain connects TRBV20-1 to TRBJ2-7, with D unresolved. Per germline, CDR1 DFQATT and CDR2 SNEGSKA (reference sequence). This CDR3 is 11 amino acids long. V lost 3 bases and J 7 bases, leaving 10 bases between the germline ends. The CDR3: CSASHSSEQYF. The CDR3 coding sequence is TGCAGTGCTAGCCATAGTTCGGAGCAGTACTTC.

This clonotype was observed many times. This chain connects TRBV15 to TRBJ1-2, with D tentatively TRBD1 (6 bases). The CDR3 extends over 13 amino acids. Trimming removed 8 bases at V and 3 bases at J, with 13 bases between. Germline values: CDR1 LNHNV, CDR2 YYDKDF (reference sequence). Written as DNA, the CDR3 is TGTGCCACCGGTGGGGGGCGCGACTATGGCTACACCTTC. Residues: CATGGGRDYGYTF. Full variable domain (missing parts from reference TRBV15 and TRBJ1-2): DAMVIQNPRYQVTQFGKPVTLSCSQTLNHNVMYWYQQKSSQAPKLLFHYYDKDFNNEADTPDNFQSRRPNTSFCFLDIRSPGLGDTAMYLCATGGGRDYGYTFGSGTRLTVV.

Comments on this clonotype: A much larger clone is a single base away; this may be a read error. This chain connects TRBV5-1 to TRBJ2-7, with unresolved D. The CDR3 contains 12 residues. Germline-derived CDR1 and CDR2 are SGHRS and YFSETQ. CDR3 loop: CASSDRYYEQHF. DNA of the CDR3: TGCGCCAGCAGCGACCGCTACTACGAGCAGCACTTC.

This clonotype has a handful of counts. The chain has TRBV28 and TRBJ2-7; the match to TRBD2 covers 11 bases. V lost 6 bases, J lost 2 bases, and 6 bases stayed unmatched. Germline V gene data show CDR1 as MDHEN and CDR2 as SYDVKM. This CDR3 comprises 15 residues. This CDR3 is CASSFVAGGPYEQYF. In DNA form, the CDR3 reads TGTGCCAGCAGCTTTGTAGCGGGAGGGCCCTACGAGCAGTACTTC. Combining the CDR3 with reference TRBV28 and TRBJ2-7 gives the whole variable domain DVKVTQSSRYLVKRTGEKVFLECVQDMDHENMFWYRQDPGLGLRLIYFSYDVKMKEKGDIPEGYSVSREKKERFSLILESASTNQTSMYLCASSFVAGGPYEQYFGPGTRLTVT.

This clonotype showed up just a few times. CDR3 sequence (DNA): TGTGCCAGCAGTTACCTCGTGGGAGCGAAGGAGCTGTTTTTT. Protein sequence: CASSYLVGAKELFF. The chain links TRBV12-3 or TRBV12-4 to TRBJ2-2; maybe TRBD2 (5 bases). Trimming left V 4 bases short and J 10 bases short, with 16 bases between. The CDR3 is made up of 14 amino acids.

The V gene is TRBV30, the J gene TRBJ1-3, with D perhaps matching TRBD1 (5 bases). The V end lost 2 bases, the J end lost 0 bases, and 14 bases lay between the germline ends. This CDR3 has 16 residues. Germline V gives CDR1 GTSNPN, CDR2 SVGIG (reference sequence). CDR3 nucleotide sequence: TGTGCCTGGAGTAGTTGGGGCTCCAGCTCTGGAAACACCATATATTTT. Protein product: CAWSSWGSSSGNTIYF.

Ten or more counts support this clonotype. The chain couples TRBV7-8 to TRBJ1-1, with D maybe TRBD1 (5 bases). V lost 1 base and J lost 4, with 10 bases in between. CDR3 length: 14 residues. CDR1 is SGHVS and CDR2 is FQNEAQ in the germline V gene. The DNA for the CDR3 is TGTGCCAGCAGCTTAGATGTCGGGGCCACTGAAGCTTTCTTT. Protein sequence: CASSLDVGATEAFF. Full variable domain (outside the CDR3, taken from reference TRBV7-8 and TRBJ1-1): GAGVSQSPRYKVAKRGQDVALRCDPISGHVSLFWYQQALGQGPEFLTYFQNEAQLDKSGLPSDRFFAERPEGSVSTLKIQRTQQEDSAVYLCASSLDVGATEAFFGQGTRLTVV.

DNA of the CDR3: TGTGCCAGCAGCCCGGAAAGGGACTTTCAGGGGGAAAAACTGTTTTTT. It yields the protein CASSPERDFQGEKLFF. The chain couples TRBV7-6 to TRBJ1-4; a possible D gene is TRBD1 (6 bases). Germline V gives CDR1 SGHVS, CDR2 FNYEAQ. Trimming shortened V by 5 bases and J by 8 bases, and 21 bases separated the two germline ends. The CDR3 covers 16 residues.

V gene TRBV12-5 combines with J gene TRBJ1-1; perhaps TRBD1 as D (6 bases). V was shortened by 0 bases and J by 0 bases, with 17 bases between the two germline ends. This CDR3 spans 18 amino acids. Germline-derived CDR1 and CDR2 are LGHNT and FRNRAP. The CDR3 DNA sequence: TGTGCTAGTGGTTTGGTCAGACACCGGGACATACTGAACACTGAAGCTTTCTTT. It translates to CASGLVRHRDILNTEAFF. Based on the CDR3 plus reference TRBV12-5 and TRBJ1-1, the full variable domain is DARVTQTPRHKVTEMGQEVTMRCQPILGHNTVFWYRQTMMQGLELLAYFRNRAPLDDSGMPKDRFSAEMPDATLATLKIQPSEPRDSAVYFCASGLVRHRDILNTEAFFGQGTRLTVV.

In this sample, this clonotype turned up a few times. The chain joins TRBV18 to TRBJ2-1; TRBD1 might be the D (6 bases). Germline V gives CDR1 KGHSH, CDR2 LQKENI. Trimming removed 1 base from V and 2 bases from J, with 9 bases in between. The CDR3 loop spans 15 amino acids. Here the CDR3 DNA reads TGTGCCAGCTCACCACTTCAGGGGACCTACAATGAGCAGTTCTTC. Its protein product is CASSPLQGTYNEQFF.

The chain couples TRBV6-1 to TRBJ2-7, with TRBD2 matching over 10 bases. CDR1 and CDR2 from the germline V gene are MNHNS and SASEGT. Trimming took 7 bases from V and 3 from J; bases not matched to a gene: 3. The CDR3 runs to 13 residues. The CDR3 nucleotides are TGTGCCAGCAAAGGGACTAGCGACTACGAGCAGTACTTC. Amino acid sequence: CASKGTSDYEQYF.

This clonotype was seen at least ten times. The chain carries TRBV20-1 and TRBJ2-7; D is ambiguous. Germline-derived CDR1 and CDR2 are DFQATT and SNEGSKA (reference sequence). This CDR3 has 14 residues. V was cut by 5 bases and J by 5 bases, with 19 bases left in between. CDR3 region: CSAGAGRYPNEQYF. The CDR3 DNA follows: TGCAGTGCTGGCGCTGGCAGGTATCCTAACGAGCAGTACTTC.

The J gene is TRBJ2-5, the V gene TRBV7-9; 8 bases are shared with TRBD2. V shed 4 bases, J shed 5 bases, and the junction held 9 bases outside the gene matches. CDR3 length: 15 residues. Looked up from germline, CDR1 is SEHNR and CDR2 is FQNEAQ (reference sequence). As DNA, the CDR3 is TGTGCCAGCAGCTCCAGAAGCGGGAGAGGGGAGACCCAGTACTTC. It encodes CASSSRSGRGETQYF. Complete variable domain (other parts from reference TRBV7-9 and TRBJ2-5): DTGVSQNPRHKITKRGQNVTFRCDPISEHNRLYWYRQTLGQGPEFLTYFQNEAQLEKSRLLSDRFSAERPKGSFSTLEIQRTEQGDSAMYLCASSSRSGRGETQYFGPGTRLLVL.

This clonotype was seen at least ten times. The rearrangement joins TRBV28 to TRBJ2-7; possibly TRBD1 for D (5 bases). The CDR3 length is 11 residues. From germline, CDR1 is MDHEN and CDR2 SYDVKM. Trimming cost V 6 bases and J 6 bases, with 9 bases left between them. The CDR3 DNA follows: TGTGCCAGCAGCCAGGGTCGCGAGCAGTACTTC. It is translated as CASSQGREQYF.

This clonotype was counted between two and nine times. The chain joins TRBV20-1 to TRBJ2-5; D not resolved. Looked up from germline, CDR1 is DFQATT and CDR2 is SNEGSKA (reference sequence). This CDR3 region has 11 residues. Between the trimmed V and J ends, which lost 6 bases and 5 bases, there was a span of 10 bases. CDR3 in amino acids: CSAGRAETQYF. In DNA, the CDR3 is TGCAGTGCCGGTAGGGCGGAGACCCAGTACTTC.

Ten or more counts support this clonotype. This chain connects TRBV28 to TRBJ2-5; TRBD2 matches 15 bases. The CDR3 has 19 residues. Unmatched junction bases numbered 13, after V lost 5 bases and J lost 3 bases. Germline V CDR1 and CDR2: MDHEN, SYDVKM. The CDR3 coding sequence is TGTGCCAGCAGTCCAACCCCGGGACTAGCGGGAGGTGCCAAAGAGACCCAGTACTTC. Its translation: CASSPTPGLAGGAKETQYF.

This clonotype has a handful of counts. J is TRBJ1-3 and V is TRBV15, with D possibly matching TRBD1 (5 bases). The CDR3 runs to 14 residues. Germline CDR1 and CDR2: LNHNV and YYDKDF (reference sequence). V lost 8 bases, J lost 0 bases, and 11 bases lay in between. CDR3 residues: CATSEGLSGNTIYF. The CDR3 coding sequence is TGTGCCACCTCTGAGGGGCTCTCTGGAAACACCATATATTTT.

About this clonotype itself: An end of the junction differs from the germline gene, which may be a read error. This sequence joins TRBV5-6 and TRBJ1-2; D may be TRBD1 (5 bases). This CDR3 spans 14 amino acids. Per the germline V gene, CDR1 is SGHDT and CDR2 is YYEEEE. The CDR3 DNA reads TGTGCCAGCCGCTTGGGGGGAGACGCACACGGCTACACCTTC. This codes for CASRLGGDAHGYTF.

This clonotype was counted at least ten times. V gene TRBV2 combines with J gene TRBJ1-1, with 11 bases lining up with TRBD1. V dropped 8 bases and J dropped 4; count of bases not matched to a gene: 6. The CDR3 is 14 residues long. From germline, CDR1 is SNHLY and CDR2 FYNNEI. CDR3 region: CASGPDRGLTEAFF. CDR3 nucleotides: TGTGCCAGCGGCCCGGACAGGGGGCTCACTGAAGCTTTCTTT.

The genes are TRBV20-1 and TRBJ1-2; D is uncertain. In germline, CDR1 is DFQATT, CDR2 SNEGSKA (reference sequence). V lost 5 bases, J lost 1 base, and 5 bases lay in between. The CDR3 has 11 amino acids. CDR3 DNA sequence: TGCAGTGCTGGGATTAACTATGGCTACACCTTC. It specifies CSAGINYGYTF.

This clonotype was counted at least ten times. This chain connects TRBV6-1 to TRBJ1-2, with D perhaps TRBD1 (6 bases). This CDR3 is built from 14 residues. Looked up from germline, CDR1 is MNHNS and CDR2 is SASEGT. Trimming removed 3 bases at V and 2 bases at J, with 10 bases between. The CDR3 region has the DNA TGTGCCAGCAGTGATGGGACAATCAACTATGGCTACACCTTC. Its translation: CASSDGTINYGYTF.

This clonotype appeared many times. V is TRBV2 and J is TRBJ2-7; 7 nucleotides agree with TRBD2. Losses at the gene ends were 5 bases for V and 4 bases for J; bases not matched to a gene: 8. Per germline, CDR1 SNHLY and CDR2 FYNNEI. The CDR3 spans 14 residues. The CDR3 nucleotides are TGTGCCAGCAGTACAGCGGGATACCGTTACGAGCAGTACTTC. Encoded protein: CASSTAGYRYEQYF.

At least ten counts were recorded for this clonotype. V is TRBV6-2 or TRBV6-3 and J is TRBJ2-5, with unresolved D. The ends were cut back, 5 bases at V and 4 bases at J, with 20 bases in the middle. Germline lookup yields CDR1 MNHEY and CDR2 SVGEGT. This CDR3 spans 16 amino acids. The CDR3 loop is CASSPHTNLVGETQYF. DNA for the CDR3: TGTGCCAGCAGTCCTCACACAAACTTGGTGGGAGAGACCCAGTACTTC.

V is TRBV7-3 and J is TRBJ1-5; D unclear. Germline-derived CDR1 and CDR2 are SGHTA and FQGTGA. This CDR3 contains 18 residues. V was pared by 5 bases and J by 2 bases, with 22 bases between. CDR3 bases: TGTGCCAGCAGCCCGAAACTGGCATTACAAAAGGGCAATCAGCCCCAGCATTTT. Its protein is CASSPKLALQKGNQPQHF. Filled out from reference TRBV7-3 and TRBJ1-5, the complete variable domain reads GAGVSQTPSNKVTEKGKYVELRCDPISGHTALYWYRQSLGQGPEFLIYFQGTGAADDSGLPNDRFFAVRPEGSVSTLKIQRTERGDSAVYLCASSPKLALQKGNQPQHFGDGTRLSIL.

Notes on this clonotype: A read error may be the cause here, since a much bigger clone is one base away. The gene calls are TRBV28 and TRBJ2-7; weak D call: TRBD2 (6 bases). Between the trimmed V and J ends, which lost 5 bases and 3 bases, there was a span of 14 bases. The CDR3 loop spans 14 amino acids. Germline CDR1 reads MDHEN; CDR2 reads SYDVKM. CDR3 residues: CASSQIAEIYEQYF. As DNA, the CDR3 is TGTGCCAGCAGTCAGATAGCGGAGATCTACGAGCAGTACTTC.

In this sample, this clonotype turned up a few times. The chain employs TRBV7-2 and TRBJ1-4; TRBD1 matches 9 bases. This CDR3 has 14 amino acids. The ends lost 6 bases at V and 8 bases at J; junction bases unmatched: 7. Germline lookup yields CDR1 SGHTA and CDR2 FQGNSA. The CDR3 DNA reads TGTGCCAGCAGTCACCCGGGGACAGGGGAAAAACTGTTTTTT. Protein product: CASSHPGTGEKLFF.

The rearrangement links TRBV20-1 to TRBJ2-7, with TRBD1 matching 8 bases. CDR1 is DFQATT and CDR2 is SNEGSKA in the germline V gene (reference sequence). This CDR3 contains 12 residues. Written as DNA, the CDR3 is TGCAGCATAACAGGGGGAACCTACGAGCAGTACTTC. It specifies CSITGGTYEQYF.

This chain joins TRBV12-3 or TRBV12-4 and TRBJ2-5; the D call may be TRBD1 or TRBD2 (5 bases each). The DNA matches TRBJ2-1 better at its end, which makes the J call doubtful. CDR3 size: 15 residues. The CDR3 DNA reads TGTGCCAGCAGCCCCTCGGATCTCGGGGCTAGTGAGCAGTTCTTC. This gives the protein CASSPSDLGASEQFF.

In its sample, this clonotype was seen a few times. A read error may be the cause here, since a much bigger clone is one base away. The chain uses TRBV12-3 or TRBV12-4 and TRBJ2-5; maybe TRBD2 (6 bases). The V gene lost 3 bases and the J gene lost 1 base, with 9 bases spanning the gap. CDR3 size: 14 residues. The CDR3 here is CASSFAGSQETQYF. In DNA, the CDR3 is TGTGCCAGCAGTTTTGCGGGGAGCCAAGAGACCCAGTACTTC.

The chain couples TRBV7-9 to TRBJ2-1; D might be TRBD2 (5 bases). The CDR3 is 15 amino acids. V gave up 1 base and J gave up 2 bases, with 9 bases separating them. Germline values: CDR1 SEHNR, CDR2 FQNEAQ (reference sequence). CDR3 loop: CASSLVLAAYNEQFF. The CDR3 DNA reads TGTGCCAGCAGCTTAGTGCTAGCCGCCTACAATGAGCAGTTCTTC.